This record concerns one T cell receptor beta chain sequence. The antigen is unknown. The junction shows a germline mismatch at one end, possibly a read error. Investigators took RNA and DNA out together from roughly 20-30 mg of unsorted bulk tissue. A primer in the constant region served to generate TCR beta cDNA from roughly 450 ng of total RNA. Slightly modified ARM-PCR, run as three nested multiplex PCR rounds, produced the TCR beta libraries. The study ran its first two PCR rounds for 9 to 10 cycles each, using TRBV1-TRBV30 forward primers and a C-beta reverse primer. TCRdb itself ran the multiplex PCR reads through MiXCR, one entry per CDR3 protein. The profile shows about 200,000 distinct CDR3 sequences, around 81% of them singletons. Germline V CDR1 and CDR2: SQVTM, ANQGSEA. This CDR3 has 14 residues. The sample comes from a study of tumor-infiltrating lymphocytes in primary liver carcinoma. Study-level points and caveats: The proportion of top clones found throughout all five tumor regions was only about 7-25%.

V usage is TRBV29-1 and J usage is TRBJ2-1, with D tentatively TRBD2 (6 bases). Sequenced material: tumor tissue from primary liver carcinoma. The TCR was taken from a middle-aged man with primary liver carcinoma and hepatitis B virus infection. CDR3 sequence (DNA): TGCAGCGTTGGGACTATCGGGTCCTACAATGAGCAGTTATTC. Its protein product is CSVGTIGSYNEQLF.